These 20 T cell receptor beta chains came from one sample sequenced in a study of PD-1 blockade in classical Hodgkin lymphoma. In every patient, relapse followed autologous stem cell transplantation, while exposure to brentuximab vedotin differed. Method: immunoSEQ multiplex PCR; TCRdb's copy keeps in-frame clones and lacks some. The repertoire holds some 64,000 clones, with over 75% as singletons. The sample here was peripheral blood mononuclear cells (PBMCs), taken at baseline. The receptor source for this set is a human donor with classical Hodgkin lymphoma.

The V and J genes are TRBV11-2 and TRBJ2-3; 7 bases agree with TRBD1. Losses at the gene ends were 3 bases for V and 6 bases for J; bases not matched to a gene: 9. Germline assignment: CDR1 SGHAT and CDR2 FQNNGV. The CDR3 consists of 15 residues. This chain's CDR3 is CASSFTWDSQDTQYF. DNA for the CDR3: TGTGCCAGCAGCTTCACTTGGGACAGCCAGGATACGCAGTATTTT.

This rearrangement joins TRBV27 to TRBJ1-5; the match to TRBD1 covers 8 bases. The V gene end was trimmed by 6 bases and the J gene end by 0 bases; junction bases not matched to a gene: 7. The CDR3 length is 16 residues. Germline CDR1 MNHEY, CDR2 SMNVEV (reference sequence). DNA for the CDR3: TGTGCCAGCAGGGAGCGGACAGGGAGTAGCAATCAGCCCCAGCATTTT. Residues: CASRERTGSSNQPQHF.

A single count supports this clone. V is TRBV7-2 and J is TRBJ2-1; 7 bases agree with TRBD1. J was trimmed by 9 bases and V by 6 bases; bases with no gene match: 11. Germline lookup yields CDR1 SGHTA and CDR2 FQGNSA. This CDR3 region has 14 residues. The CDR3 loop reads CASSVRDRTVEQFF. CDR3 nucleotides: TGTGCCAGCAGTGTTAGGGACAGAACTGTTGAGCAGTTCTTC.

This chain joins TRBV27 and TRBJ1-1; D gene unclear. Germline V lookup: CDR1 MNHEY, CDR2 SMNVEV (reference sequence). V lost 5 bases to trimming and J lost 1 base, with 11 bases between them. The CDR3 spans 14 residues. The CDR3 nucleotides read TGTGCCAGCAGTCCTGTCGGACCGAACACTGAAGCTTTCTTT. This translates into CASSPVGPNTEAFF.

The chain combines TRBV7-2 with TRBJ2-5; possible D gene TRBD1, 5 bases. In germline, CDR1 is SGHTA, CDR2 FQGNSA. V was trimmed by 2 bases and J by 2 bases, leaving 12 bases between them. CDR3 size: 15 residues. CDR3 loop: CASSLQGQHQETQYF. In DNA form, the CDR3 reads TGTGCCAGCAGCTTACAGGGTCAACATCAAGAGACCCAGTACTTC.

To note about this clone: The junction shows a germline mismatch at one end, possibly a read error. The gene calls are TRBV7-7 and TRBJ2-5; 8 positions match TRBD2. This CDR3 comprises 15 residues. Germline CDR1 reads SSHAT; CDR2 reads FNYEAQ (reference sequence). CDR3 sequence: CASSHEAGVQETQYF. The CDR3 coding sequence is TGTGCTAGCAGCCACGAAGCGGGGGTCCAAGAGACCCAGTACTTC.

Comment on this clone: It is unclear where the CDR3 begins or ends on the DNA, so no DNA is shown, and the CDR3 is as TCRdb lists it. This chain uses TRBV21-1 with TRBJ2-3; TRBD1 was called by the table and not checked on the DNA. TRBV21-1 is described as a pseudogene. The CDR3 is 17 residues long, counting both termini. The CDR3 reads CASSKVGTGACTDTQYF.

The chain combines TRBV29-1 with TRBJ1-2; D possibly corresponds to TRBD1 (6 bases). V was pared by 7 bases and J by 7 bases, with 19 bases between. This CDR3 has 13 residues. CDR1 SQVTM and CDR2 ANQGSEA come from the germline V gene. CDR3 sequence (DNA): TGCAGCGGGGGGTTCCAGGGGATGGTTGGCTACACCTTC. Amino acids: CSGGFQGMVGYTF.

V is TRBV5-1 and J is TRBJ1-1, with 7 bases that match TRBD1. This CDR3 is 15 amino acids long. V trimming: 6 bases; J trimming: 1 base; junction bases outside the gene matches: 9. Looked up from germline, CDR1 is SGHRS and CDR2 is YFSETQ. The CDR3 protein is CASTDRTGGNTEAFF. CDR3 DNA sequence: TGCGCCAGCACGGACAGGACCGGTGGGAACACTGAAGCTTTCTTT.

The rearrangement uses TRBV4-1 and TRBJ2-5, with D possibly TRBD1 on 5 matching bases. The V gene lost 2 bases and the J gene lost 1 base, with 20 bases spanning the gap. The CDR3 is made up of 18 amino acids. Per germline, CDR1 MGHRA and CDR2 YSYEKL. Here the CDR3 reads CASSQIRAGLSSQETQYF. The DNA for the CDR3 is TGCGCCAGCAGCCAAATCCGGGCAGGGTTGAGTTCCCAAGAGACCCAGTACTTC.

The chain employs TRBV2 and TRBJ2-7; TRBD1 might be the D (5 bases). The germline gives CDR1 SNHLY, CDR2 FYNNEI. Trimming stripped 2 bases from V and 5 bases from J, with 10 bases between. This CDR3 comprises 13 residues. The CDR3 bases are TGTGCCAGCAGTGAATCCAGGGATCACGAGCAGTACTTC. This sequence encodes CASSESRDHEQYF.

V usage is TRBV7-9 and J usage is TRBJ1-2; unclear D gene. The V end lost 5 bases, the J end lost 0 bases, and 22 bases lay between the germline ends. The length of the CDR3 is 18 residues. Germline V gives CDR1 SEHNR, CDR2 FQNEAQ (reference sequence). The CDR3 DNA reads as TGTGCCAGCAGCGCCCAGGACTTAGCCAGCCCTACTAACTATGGCTACACCTTC. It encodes CASSAQDLASPTNYGYTF.

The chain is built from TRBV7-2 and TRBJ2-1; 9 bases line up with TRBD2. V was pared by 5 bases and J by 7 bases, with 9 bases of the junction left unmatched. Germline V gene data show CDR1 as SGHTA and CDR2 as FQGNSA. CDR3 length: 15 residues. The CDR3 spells CASSAAGGPVNEQFF. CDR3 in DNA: TGTGCCAGCAGCGCGGCGGGGGGGCCCGTAAATGAGCAGTTCTTC.

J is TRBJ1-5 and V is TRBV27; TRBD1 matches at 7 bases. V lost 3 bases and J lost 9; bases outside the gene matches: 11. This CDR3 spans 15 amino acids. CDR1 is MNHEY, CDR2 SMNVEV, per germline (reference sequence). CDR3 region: CASSFRYRGDGPQHF. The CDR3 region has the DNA TGTGCCAGCAGTTTCCGCTACAGGGGTGATGGGCCCCAGCATTTT.

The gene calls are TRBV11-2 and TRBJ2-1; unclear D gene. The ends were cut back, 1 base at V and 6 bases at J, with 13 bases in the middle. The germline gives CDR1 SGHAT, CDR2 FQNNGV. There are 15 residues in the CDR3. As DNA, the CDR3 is TGTGCCAGCAGCTTAGCGCTAGTTATAAGCAATGAGCAGTTCTTC. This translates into CASSLALVISNEQFF.

The CDR3 DNA reads as TGTGCCAGCAGCCTAAGCTGGGTCTCTGGAAACACCATATATTTT. Translating gives CASSLSWVSGNTIYF. This chain uses TRBV7-9 with TRBJ1-3; D is undetermined. V lost 5 bases, J lost 0 bases, and 11 bases lay in between. The CDR3 extends over 15 amino acids. Looked up from germline, CDR1 is SEHNR and CDR2 is FQNEAQ (reference sequence).

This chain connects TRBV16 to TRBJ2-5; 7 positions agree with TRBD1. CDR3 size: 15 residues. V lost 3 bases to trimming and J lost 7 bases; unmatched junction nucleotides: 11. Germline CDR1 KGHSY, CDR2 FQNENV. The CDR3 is CASSQFRGREGTQYF. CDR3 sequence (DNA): TGTGCCAGCAGCCAGTTTAGGGGGCGCGAAGGGACCCAGTACTTC.

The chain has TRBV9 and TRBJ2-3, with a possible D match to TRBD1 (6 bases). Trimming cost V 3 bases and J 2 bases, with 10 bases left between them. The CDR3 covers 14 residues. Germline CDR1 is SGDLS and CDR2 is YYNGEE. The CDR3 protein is CASSAGQYTDTQYF. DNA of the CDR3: TGTGCCAGCAGCGCGGGACAATACACAGATACGCAGTATTTT.

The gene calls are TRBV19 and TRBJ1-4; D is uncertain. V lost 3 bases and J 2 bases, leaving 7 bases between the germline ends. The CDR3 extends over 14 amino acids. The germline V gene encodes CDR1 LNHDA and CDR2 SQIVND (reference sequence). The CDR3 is CASSMDATNEKLFF. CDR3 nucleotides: TGTGCCAGTAGTATGGATGCGACTAATGAAAAACTGTTTTTT.

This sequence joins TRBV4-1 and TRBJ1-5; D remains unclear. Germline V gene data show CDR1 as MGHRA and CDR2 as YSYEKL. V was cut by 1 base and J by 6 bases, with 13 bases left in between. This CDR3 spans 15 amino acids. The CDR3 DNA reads TGCGCCAGCAGCCAAGTACGGGGTGACTCTCAGCCCCAGCATTTT. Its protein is CASSQVRGDSQPQHF.